This T cell receptor (beta chain) was observed in a study of blood T cell repertoires in COVID-19. Study information: PBMCs, B-cell-depleted T cells, or T cells were the source of the cDNA or gDNA that made up the material.

Germline CDR1 is LNHDA and CDR2 is SQIVND (reference sequence). The CDR3 is 12 amino acids. The V end lost 1 base, the J end lost 6 bases, and 7 bases lay between the germline ends. Assay: immunoSEQ multiplex PCR; the TCRdb copy retains only in-frame clones and omits some. The sample has approximately 75,000 clones, about four fifths seen once; the top ten hold around 28%. Sequencing used peripheral blood. The rearrangement links TRBV19 to TRBJ2-7, with TRBD2 as a possible D gene (5 bases). This receptor was obtained from a woman at least 80 years old with active or convalescent COVID-19. Here the CDR3 reads CASSIVGGEQYF. The CDR3 DNA is TGTGCCAGTAGTATAGTTGGAGGCGAGCAGTACTTC.